A few counts support the clone carrying this T cell receptor beta chain. Antigen specificity is unknown. The time point here: newly diagnosed GD, antithyroid drugs for less than 3 months. Researchers made the TCR library from RNA that was extracted from PBMCs. American Thyroid Association guidelines served as the basis for diagnosing Graves' disease. The sample is drawn from a study of regulatory T cells in long-lasting Graves disease. The germline CDR1 and CDR2 sequences are SGHRS and YFSETQ. The CDR3 is 14 amino acids. Library construction for TCR beta used iRepertoire HTBI primers and Arm-PCR of CDR3 regions. TCRdb recomputed calls from the multiplex PCR reads with MiXCR, one row per CDR3 protein. This sample carries 530,000 or so distinct CDR3 sequences, about 16% of them seen once, and the ten largest clones take more than 10%. Whole-study results and caveats: Persistent disease exhibited a predilection for TRBV28, TRBJ1-2 and TRBJ2-5.

These same data were also listed under a study on T cells in Graves' hyperthyroidism and ophthalmopathy. That report adds: A 13 V-J model separated ophthalmopathy from stable hyperthyroidism.

The source material was peripheral blood mononuclear cells (PBMCs), sampled at new diagnosis, from a patient treated with antithyroid drugs. This sequence originates from a man aged 18 to 30 with Graves disease. V is TRBV5-1 and J is TRBJ2-1; tentative D call: TRBD1 (5 bases). The tail of the sequence fits TRBJ2-5 better, so the J call may be wrong. The CDR3 DNA reads TGCGCCAGCAGCTTCCCGGACACCCAAGAGACCCAGTACTTC. This codes for CASSFPDTQETQYF.